The table lists the clone carrying this T cell receptor beta chain with a count of one. Its antigen is as yet unknown. This entry is derived from a study of blood T cells in healthy people across ages. Study observations and caveats: Getting older went along with TCR beta diversity per million T cells dropping roughly linearly.

Each individual donor underwent a draw of ten milliliters of peripheral blood. For the second PCR, which ran for about 7 to 11 cycles, a sample-barcoded 5' primer and a J-beta primer mix were used. Researchers report that each sample yielded at least 2.5 million CDR3-containing paired-end reads. MiXCR was run by TCRdb on the 5' RACE reads, yielding one entry per CDR3 protein. The table has hundreds of thousands of distinct CDR3 sequences, roughly 46% seen once. Unmatched junction bases numbered 15, after V lost 8 bases and J lost 14 bases. The CDR3 contains 14 residues. Sequencing used blood. This clonotype originated in an elderly man in good health. This chain connects TRBV12-3 or TRBV12-4 to TRBJ2-1, with 10 bases that match TRBD2. In DNA, the CDR3 is TGTGCCAGCGGCTGGTCGCAGCGGGGGGGCCGGGAGTTCTTC. This codes for CASGWSQRGGREFF.